This T cell receptor (beta chain) was retrieved from a study of blood T cells in healthy people across ages. A J-beta primer mix and a sample-barcoded 5' primer were used in a second PCR of roughly 6 to 11 cycles. TCRdb re-called the 5' RACE reads with MiXCR, one entry per CDR3 protein. The sample has approximately 850,000 distinct CDR3 sequences; over 45% are singletons. Per the germline V gene, CDR1 is SGHTA and CDR2 is FQGNSA. This CDR3 has 15 residues. Trimming removed 1 base from V and 4 bases from J, with 11 bases in between. The specimen sequenced was blood. The sequence derives from a man younger than 40 in good health. V is TRBV7-2 and J is TRBJ2-1; no reliable D call. Written as DNA, the CDR3 is TGTGCCAGCAGCTTAGTGGTCGGAATATACAATGAGCAGTTCTTC. Encoded protein: CASSLVVGIYNEQFF.